Listed below are T cell receptor beta chains from one sample, sequenced in a study of PD-1 blockade in mismatch repair-deficient tumors. Assay: immunoSEQ multiplex PCR; the TCRdb copy retains only in-frame clones and omits some. This repertoire shows 100,000 to 150,000 clones, around 86% found once; its top ten account for roughly 14%. The source was peripheral blood, collected 44 weeks after starting pembrolizumab. The receptors come from an adult with mismatch repair-deficient cancer. CDR3s include the opening cysteine and the closing phenylalanine or tryptophan. Fields, in order: D gene, J gene, clone size, V gene, CDR3 DNA, CDR3 protein. D genes are given only for firm matches. Not all rows give a size; the values are once, few, many and, for expanded clones, a class.

d_call: NA
j_call: TRBJ2-1
clone_size: NA
v_call: TRBV30
cdr3_nt: TGTGCCTGGAGTAATCGTCTAGTCTCGTTCGGTGAGCAGTTCTTC
cdr3_aa: CAWSNRLVSFGEQFF

d_call: NA
j_call: TRBJ2-3
clone_size: NA
v_call: TRBV13
cdr3_nt: TGTGCCAGCAGCTCATACGGGGAGGGCACAGATACGCAGTATTTT
cdr3_aa: CASSSYGEGTDTQYF

d_call: NA
j_call: TRBJ2-1
clone_size: NA
v_call: TRBV5-4
cdr3_nt: TGTGCCAGCAGCTTAAGCGGTAGCTCCTACAATGAGCAGTTCTTC
cdr3_aa: CASSLSGSSYNEQFF

d_call: NA
j_call: TRBJ2-1
clone_size: NA
v_call: TRBV5-1
cdr3_nt: TGCGCCAGCAGCTCCCATTCGCCCGAGCAGTTCTTC
cdr3_aa: CASSSHSPEQFF

d_call: TRBD2
j_call: TRBJ2-5
clone_size: NA
v_call: TRBV2
cdr3_nt: TGTGCCAGCAGTGGGGGACTAGCTGAAGAGACCCAGTACTTC
cdr3_aa: CASSGGLAEETQYF

d_call: NA
j_call: TRBJ1-2
clone_size: NA
v_call: TRBV9
cdr3_nt: TGTGCCAGCAGCGTAGGATCGCGGGCCCCTAACTATGGCTACACCTTC
cdr3_aa: CASSVGSRAPNYGYTF

d_call: NA
j_call: TRBJ2-3
clone_size: NA
v_call: TRBV6-4
cdr3_nt: TGTGCCAGCAGTGATTATGGTCGGGAGACTGATACGCAGTATTTT
cdr3_aa: CASSDYGRETDTQYF

d_call: TRBD1
j_call: TRBJ2-3
clone_size: NA
v_call: TRBV7-9
cdr3_nt: TGTGCCAGCAGCTTAGGAGAAGAACGGACAGGGGGCAATCAAGATACGCAGTATTTT
cdr3_aa: CASSLGEERTGGNQDTQYF

d_call: NA
j_call: TRBJ2-1
clone_size: NA
v_call: TRBV5-6
cdr3_nt: TGTGCCAGCAGCCCACAGTACGCTGAGCAGTTCTTC
cdr3_aa: CASSPQYAEQFF

d_call: TRBD1
j_call: TRBJ1-2
clone_size: NA
v_call: TRBV7-9
cdr3_nt: TGTGCCAGCAGCTTTGACAGGGAAACTAACTATGGCTACACCTTC
cdr3_aa: CASSFDRETNYGYTF

d_call: NA
j_call: TRBJ1-4
clone_size: NA
v_call: TRBV5-1
cdr3_nt: TGCGCCAGCAGCCCCCTTGGTGGGGATAATGAAAAACTGTTTTTT
cdr3_aa: CASSPLGGDNEKLFF

d_call: NA
j_call: TRBJ1-3
clone_size: NA
v_call: TRBV6-1
cdr3_nt: TGTGCCAGCAGTGTCTCTGGAAACACCATATATTTT
cdr3_aa: CASSVSGNTIYF

d_call: TRBD2
j_call: TRBJ2-5
clone_size: once
v_call: TRBV14
cdr3_nt: TGTGCCAGCAGCGAACTAGCGGGAGAATCGGTGTCAGAGACCCAGTACTTC
cdr3_aa: CASSELAGESVSETQYF

d_call: TRBD2
j_call: TRBJ2-1
clone_size: NA
v_call: TRBV4-2
cdr3_nt: TGTGCCAGCAGCCAAGAAGATGGGACTAACTACAATGAGCAGTTCTTC
cdr3_aa: CASSQEDGTNYNEQFF

d_call: NA
j_call: TRBJ1-1
clone_size: few
v_call: TRBV5-4
cdr3_nt: TGTGCCAGCAGCTTGCAGACGGCAACGCTTGAAGCTTTCTTT
cdr3_aa: CASSLQTATLEAFF

d_call: TRBD1
j_call: TRBJ2-5
clone_size: NA
v_call: TRBV27
cdr3_nt: TGTGCCAGCAGTTTATCTCCTTGGACAGGGAAGGGGACCCAGTACTTC
cdr3_aa: CASSLSPWTGKGTQYF